These 27 T cell receptor beta chains were sequenced from one sample in a study of blood T cell repertoires in COVID-19. Some clones are missing from TCRdb's copy, which holds only in-frame ones; the method was immunoSEQ multiplex PCR. Here the sample spans 120,000 to 150,000 clones, roughly 84% being singletons. The sample comprised PBMCs or T cells enriched from blood (not recorded which). The receptors here all came from a woman in her 50s who had been exposed to COVID-19.

The V and J genes are TRBV11-2 and TRBJ2-2; 9 nucleotides line up with TRBD2. The CDR3 length is 15 residues. Germline trimming cut 5 bases from V and 6 bases from J; bases unmatched to any gene: 7. Looked up from germline, CDR1 is SGHAT and CDR2 is FQNNGV. This chain's CDR3 is CASSPTGLAAGELFF. The CDR3 DNA is TGTGCCAGCAGCCCGACGGGACTAGCTGCCGGGGAGCTGTTTTTT.

The V and J genes are TRBV3-1 (or the pseudogene TRBV3-2) and TRBJ1-2; D is uncertain. Germline V CDR1 and CDR2: LGHDT, YNNKEL (reference sequence). V lost 4 bases and J lost 2, with 8 bases in between. The CDR3 has 13 residues. This CDR3 is CASSRTGNYGYTF. The CDR3 nucleotides read TGTGCCAGCAGCCGGACGGGGAACTATGGCTACACCTTC.

The chain joins TRBV4-3 to TRBJ2-1, with D possibly TRBD2 on 5 matching bases. Trimming removed 0 bases from V and 8 bases from J, with 14 bases in between. This CDR3 has 15 residues. Germline V gene sequence: CDR1 LGHNA, CDR2 YSLEER. In DNA form, the CDR3 reads TGCGCCAGCAGCCAAGAAGTTCTAGCTTTGGATGAGCAGTTCTTC. Its protein product is CASSQEVLALDEQFF.

The chain employs TRBV5-6 and TRBJ2-5, with 9 bases aligning to TRBD2. Germline V gene sequence: CDR1 SGHDT, CDR2 YYEEEE. The CDR3 covers 15 residues. Trimming took 3 bases from V and 9 from J; bases not matched to a gene: 12. CDR3 amino acids: CASSSPSSGAWAQYF. CDR3 DNA: TGTGCCAGCAGCTCGCCCTCTAGCGGGGCATGGGCCCAGTACTTC.

J is TRBJ2-7 and V is TRBV29-1; D is perhaps TRBD2 (6 bases). Germline V gene lookup returns CDR1 SQVTM and CDR2 ANQGSEA. The CDR3 consists of 13 residues. V was clipped by 5 bases and J by 7 bases, with 18 bases between them. The CDR3 loop is CSVRRDPAGEQYF. In DNA, the CDR3 is TGCAGCGTTCGGCGGGACCCGGCTGGAGAGCAGTACTTC.

The chain uses TRBV6-5 and TRBJ2-7; 10 nucleotides match TRBD2. Germline trimming cut 2 bases from V and 2 bases from J; bases unmatched to any gene: 3. The CDR3 has 15 residues. CDR1 and CDR2 from the germline V gene are MNHEY and SVGAGI. In DNA form, the CDR3 reads TGTGCCAGCAGTTACCGTGGACTAGCGGCCTACGAGCAGTACTTC. Amino acids: CASSYRGLAAYEQYF.

The chain has TRBV14 and TRBJ2-6, with a possible D match to TRBD1 (6 bases). CDR3 length equals 16 residues. Trimming took off 5 bases at V and 0 bases at J, with 11 bases between the two ends. Germline assignment: CDR1 SGHDN and CDR2 FVKESK. Here the CDR3 DNA reads TGTGCCAGCAGCGTACAGGGTCCCTCTGGGGCCAACGTCCTGACTTTC. It codes for CASSVQGPSGANVLTF.

V gene TRBV30 combines with J gene TRBJ2-5; 8 bases are shared with TRBD2. The CDR3 is 21 residues long. Germline assignment: CDR1 GTSNPN and CDR2 SVGIG (reference sequence). V was clipped by 2 bases and J by 3 bases; unmatched bases: 26. The CDR3: CAWSRGTRENSGVPLEETQYF. The CDR3 nucleotides are TGTGCCTGGAGTAGAGGGACTAGAGAAAATAGCGGGGTCCCCCTCGAAGAGACCCAGTACTTC. The full variable domain, with the rest looked up from reference TRBV30 and TRBJ2-5, is SQTIHQWPATLVQPVGSPLSLECTVEGTSNPNLYWYRQAAGRGLQLLFYSVGIGQISSEVPQNLSASRPQDRQFILSSKKLLLSDSGFYLCAWSRGTRENSGVPLEETQYFGPGTRLLVL.

V is TRBV7-2 and J is TRBJ2-7; no reliable D call. The CDR3 loop spans 14 amino acids. The ends were cut back, 4 bases at V and 7 bases at J, with 17 bases in the middle. Germline values: CDR1 SGHTA, CDR2 FQGNSA. The CDR3 coding sequence is TGTGCCAGCAGCTCCGAGTGGGTGAGCGATGAGCAGTACTTC. Its protein product is CASSSEWVSDEQYF.

This chain connects TRBV29-1 to TRBJ1-4; TRBD1 matches at 8 bases. This CDR3 contains 13 residues. Germline V gene data show CDR1 as SQVTM and CDR2 as ANQGSEA. Trimming cost V 7 bases and J 7 bases; bases outside gene matches: 8. The CDR3 here is CSAQTGVGEKLFF. In DNA, the CDR3 is TGCAGCGCCCAGACAGGGGTGGGTGAAAAACTGTTTTTT.

The chain uses TRBV7-2 and TRBJ2-1, with D hard to call. V lost 4 bases, J lost 6 bases, and 10 bases lay in between. Germline CDR1 reads SGHTA; CDR2 reads FQGNSA. There are 13 residues in the CDR3. CDR3 nucleotides: TGTGCCAGCAGCTCTCCTTTCAGCAATGAGCAGTTCTTC. Residues: CASSSPFSNEQFF.

The CDR3 DNA follows: TGCGCCAGCAGCTTGGTCATGCGGCAGAGCTCCTACGAGCAGTACTTC. Its protein product is CASSLVMRQSSYEQYF. The gene calls are TRBV5-1 and TRBJ2-7; D unclear. The CDR3 has 16 residues. Germline lookup yields CDR1 SGHRS and CDR2 YFSETQ. V was clipped by 0 bases and J by 0 bases, with 13 bases between them.

J is TRBJ2-3 and V is TRBV3-1 (or the pseudogene TRBV3-2), with 11 nucleotides matching TRBD2. Germline CDR1 is LGHDT and CDR2 is YNNKEL (reference sequence). With 2 bases clipped from V and 0 bases from J, the junction kept 1 base outside the gene matches. The CDR3 runs 16 residues. In nucleotides, the CDR3 is TGTGCCAGCAGCCAAATAGCGGGGGGGAGCACAGATACGCAGTATTTT. This sequence encodes CASSQIAGGSTDTQYF.

The chain uses TRBV4-3 and TRBJ2-1; 8 bases line up with TRBD2. The CDR3 has 16 amino acids. CDR1 and CDR2 from the germline V gene are LGHNA and YSLEER. Losses at the gene ends were 1 base for V and 7 bases for J; bases not matched to a gene: 9. CDR3 protein: CASSQGQRGLTNEQFF. The CDR3 DNA sequence: TGCGCCAGCAGCCAAGGGCAGCGGGGGCTTACTAATGAGCAGTTCTTC.

The CDR3 nucleotides are TGTGCCAGCAGCTTAGGAGGGGGCGCATACAATGAGCAGTTCTTC. Protein sequence: CASSLGGGAYNEQFF. V and J are TRBV11-3 and TRBJ2-1; 7 bases agree with TRBD1. Germline-derived CDR1 and CDR2 are SGHNT and YENEEA. J gave up 4 bases and V 1 base, and 4 bases lay outside the gene matches. The CDR3 is 15 amino acids.

This chain joins TRBV19 and TRBJ2-5; maybe TRBD2 (6 bases). Germline loops: CDR1 LNHDA, CDR2 SQIVND (reference sequence). CDR3 length: 13 amino acids. The V end was cut by 5 bases, the J end by 7 bases, with 14 bases between. The CDR3 protein is CASSPAGFGTQYF. The CDR3 region has the DNA TGTGCCAGTAGTCCGGCGGGGTTCGGGACCCAGTACTTC.

V usage is TRBV6-1 and J usage is TRBJ2-3, with D perhaps TRBD1 (6 bases). There are 17 residues in the CDR3. Germline CDR1 and CDR2: MNHNS and SASEGT. Between the trimmed V and J ends, which lost 1 base and 0 bases, there was a span of 14 bases. The CDR3 sequence is CASSEEGDTSSTDTQYF. The CDR3 DNA reads as TGTGCCAGCAGTGAAGAGGGGGATACCTCTAGCACAGATACGCAGTATTTT.

This sequence joins TRBV11-2 and TRBJ2-7; 8 nucleotides agree with TRBD2. J gave up 6 bases and V 5 bases, and 9 bases lay outside the gene matches. The CDR3 consists of 14 residues. Germline V gene lookup returns CDR1 SGHAT and CDR2 FQNNGV. The CDR3, as DNA: TGTGCCAGCAGCCCGGCGGGGGGCGTTACCGAGCAGTACTTC. The encoded protein is CASSPAGGVTEQYF.

J is TRBJ2-4 and V is TRBV7-9; tentatively, D is TRBD1 (6 bases). Trimming removed 4 bases from V and 8 bases from J, with 9 bases in between. Germline V gene sequence: CDR1 SEHNR, CDR2 FQNEAQ (reference sequence). The length of the CDR3 is 12 residues. CDR3 sequence reads: CASSYRADIQYF. CDR3 bases: TGTGCCAGCAGCTACAGGGCGGACATTCAGTACTTC.

In its sample, this clone was seen once. This chain links TRBV5-6 with TRBJ1-1; D is uncertain. In germline, CDR1 is SGHDT, CDR2 YYEEEE. The CDR3 extends over 14 amino acids. Between the trimmed V and J ends, which lost 2 bases and 3 bases, there was a span of 11 bases. The CDR3: CASSFKGVHTEAFF. Here the CDR3 DNA reads TGTGCCAGCAGCTTCAAGGGAGTGCACACTGAAGCTTTCTTT.

This sequence joins TRBV6-5 and TRBJ2-7; 7 positions agree with TRBD2. CDR1 and CDR2 (germline): MNHEY, SVGAGI. The V gene end was trimmed by 1 base and the J gene end by 3 bases; junction bases not matched to a gene: 9. The CDR3 is made up of 16 amino acids. Here the CDR3 reads CASSYFETSRDYEQYF. The CDR3 DNA sequence: TGTGCCAGCAGTTACTTCGAGACTAGCAGAGACTACGAGCAGTACTTC.

The J gene is TRBJ1-4, the V gene TRBV9; TRBD1 matches 8 bases. The trim removed 4 bases at V and 8 bases at J, leaving 10 bases unmatched. CDR3 size: 15 residues. CDR1 is SGDLS and CDR2 is YYNGEE in the germline V gene. The CDR3 protein is CASSTRQGRGEKLFF. In nucleotides, the CDR3 is TGTGCCAGCAGCACCCGACAGGGGCGTGGGGAAAAACTGTTTTTT.

V usage is TRBV2 and J usage is TRBJ2-7, with TRBD2 identical over 7 bases. Trimming took 3 bases from V and 3 from J; bases not matched to a gene: 5. The germline V gene encodes CDR1 SNHLY and CDR2 FYNNEI. The CDR3 covers 14 residues. CDR3 in amino acids: CASSDSGGGYEQYF. Written as DNA, the CDR3 is TGTGCCAGCAGTGATTCGGGAGGAGGCTACGAGCAGTACTTC.

This clone has only one observation. The chain joins TRBV7-9 to TRBJ2-1, with D perhaps TRBD1 (6 bases). Per germline, CDR1 SEHNR and CDR2 FQNEAQ (reference sequence). Trimming removed 4 bases from V and 8 bases from J, with 18 bases in between. The CDR3 spans 15 residues. This chain's CDR3 is CASSYDLGAVDEQFF. The CDR3 DNA reads as TGTGCCAGCAGCTACGACCTGGGGGCGGTGGATGAGCAGTTCTTC.

The chain recombines TRBV6-5 with TRBJ2-7; 11 bases line up with TRBD1. The CDR3 is 16 amino acids. Unmatched junction bases numbered 9, after V lost 4 bases and J lost 4 bases. CDR1 MNHEY and CDR2 SVGAGI come from the germline V gene. The CDR3 DNA follows: TGTGCCAGCAGTTCCACCGGGACAGGGGGTGGTTACGAGCAGTACTTC. Translating it yields CASSSTGTGGGYEQYF.

This clone was counted once. This chain joins TRBV14 and TRBJ2-4, with TRBD2 matching 14 bases. There are 17 residues in the CDR3. The V gene's germline CDR1 is SGHDN and CDR2 FVKESK. Unmatched junction bases numbered 6, after V lost 5 bases and J lost 3 bases. The CDR3 protein is CASSGTSGSHGKNIQYF. The CDR3 nucleotides are TGTGCCAGCAGCGGGACTAGCGGGAGTCATGGCAAAAACATTCAGTACTTC.

This clone appeared a single time. The genes are TRBV6-2 or TRBV6-3 and TRBJ1-5, with 9 bases lining up with TRBD1. Germline trimming cut 6 bases from V and 7 bases from J; bases unmatched to any gene: 10. Germline CDR1 reads MNHEY; CDR2 reads SVGEGT. This CDR3 contains 15 residues. CDR3 sequence (DNA): TGTGCCAGCAGCCCTCTCGGACAGGGGCGGCAGCCCCAGCATTTT. This gives the protein CASSPLGQGRQPQHF.